This T cell receptor beta chain came from a study of OX40 agonist ivuxolimab in advanced cancers. Turning to the study itself: Six ivuxolimab dose levels, 0.01 to 10 mg/kg, were given intravenously every 2 weeks. Partial responses were recorded for three patients, including one with hepatocellular carcinoma and two with cutaneous melanoma. Hepatocellular carcinoma, melanoma, renal cell or head and neck cancer occurred in dose-escalation patients.

TCRdb's table, derived via immunoSEQ multiplex PCR, lists solely in-frame clones and lacks some. The sample has about 110,000 clones, less than 95% seen once; the top ten hold under 0.85%. Autoimmune disease history or systemic immunosuppression excluded patients. The receptor was isolated from an adult with an advanced solid tumor such as melanoma, head and neck, liver or kidney cancer. The source was CD4+ or CD8+ T cells sorted from blood, collected in a trial of the OX40 agonist ivuxolimab.

The DNA of the CDR3 is TGTGCCAGCAGCTTAAGCCTCCGCGGGGAAGATACGCAGTATTTT. It encodes CASSLSLRGEDTQYF. V gene TRBV11-3 combines with J gene TRBJ2-3; the D gene is possibly TRBD2 (6 bases). This CDR3 region has 15 residues. Germline V CDR1 and CDR2: SGHNT, YENEEA. V gave up 2 bases and J gave up 5 bases, with 14 bases separating them.